Listed here is a single T cell receptor beta chain. No cognate antigen has been identified for it. Base qualities were left out, and no much larger clone turns up one base away. Trimming removed 5 bases from V and 3 bases from J, leaving 14 bases between the germline ends. CDR1 and CDR2, per the germline V gene (reference sequence), are GTSNPN and SVGIG. From the cysteine up to the phenylalanine, the CDR3 has a length of 14 residues. Only CDR3 DNA is held: 42 bases, read in frame from base 1. This sample stems from a study of blood T cell repertoires in COVID-19 (TCRdb year 2020). About the investigation overall: Collaborator samples came from the United States, Italy and Spain and covered acute and convalescent phases of COVID-19. The material from the prospective study consisted of cDNA or gDNA derived from T cells, B-cell-depleted T cells, or PBMCs. The dataset comprised deeply sampled blood TCRbeta repertoires from subjects exposed to, actively infected with, or recovered from COVID-19. The repertoires were released in a freely available public database intended as a resource for research on the immune response to SARS-CoV-2. Samples came from the ongoing ImmuneRACE study (first 160 participants) plus 1,254 subjects from 6 global collaborators. Nearly every sample came with metadata listing a de-identified subject ID, COVID-19 status, age in years and sex. Where available, HLA class I and class II types were taken from metadata supplied by the sample provider and were not determined by assay-based typing.

The full study reports these points: Clinical and demographic metadata were provided uncurated, with the amount varying by source and participant.

The collaborating institutions used their own protocols to collect whole blood in K2EDTA tubes. Collaborator samples were shipped for TCRbeta analysis as frozen whole blood, isolated PBMCs, or DNA extracted from either sample type. The immunoSEQ Assay, a bias-controlled multiplex PCR, was used to amplify TCRbeta CDR3 regions from genomic DNA. The paper's processing steps were these. Nucleated cell counts per sample were estimated from amplification of reference gene primers within the assay. To quantify the absolute abundance of each unique TCRbeta CDR3 rearrangement, sequence reads were collapsed and filtered. For each sample, productive Simpson clonality was calculated as the square root of Simpson's diversity index across productive rearrangements. The clones in this table, taken by TCRdb from immuneACCESS, are in-frame only. Not every clone is retained; where verified, under half of the shortfall comes from an unresolved V gene, and the cause of the rest is unknown. V and J calls plus clone size are reproduced from that table; the DNA served to infer D and trimming. The sample has 60,000 to 70,000 clones on record, 91% of them singletons. The ten largest clones capture 7.3% of the sample.

The sequence links TRBV30 to TRBJ1-5; perhaps TRBD1 is the D gene, with 6 bases matching. Sequenced material: peripheral blood. The TCR sequence derives from a human donor in a cohort sampled during active COVID-19. The CDR3 protein is CAWGYRENNQPQHF. The DNA sequence reads TGTGCCTGGGGATACAGGGAAAACAATCAGCCCCAGCATTTT.